Below, 5 T cell receptor beta chains from the same sample are listed, as sequenced in a study of blood T cell repertoires in COVID-19. Sequencing was performed with immunoSEQ multiplex PCR; in TCRdb, only in-frame clones are kept and a portion is missing. Of under 200,000 clones in the sample, roughly four fifths are singletons; the top ten hold around 2.4%. The specimen was peripheral blood. These receptors were taken from a human donor with acute or convalescent COVID-19. The donor label of this sample is uncertain.

The rearrangement links TRBV6-5 to TRBJ1-6, with TRBD1 matching 9 bases. The J segment lost 10 bases and the V segment lost 6 bases, leaving 7 bases of the junction unmatched. The CDR3 has 14 residues. Per germline, CDR1 MNHEY and CDR2 SVGAGI. The CDR3 protein is CASRGTGRESPLHF. The CDR3 region has the DNA TGTGCCAGCAGGGGGACAGGGCGAGAATCACCCCTCCACTTT.

The chain is built from TRBV3-1 (or the pseudogene TRBV3-2) and TRBJ2-7; D uncertain. CDR3 length: 16 residues. Trimming took off 0 bases at V and 3 bases at J, with 15 bases between the two ends. CDR1 is LGHDT and CDR2 is YNNKEL in the germline V gene (reference sequence). CDR3 nucleotides: TGTGCCAGCAGCCAAGATCCCAGAGTAGGAGACTACGAGCAGTACTTC. Residues: CASSQDPRVGDYEQYF.

The chain is built from TRBV3-1 (or the pseudogene TRBV3-2) and TRBJ2-3, with a tentative D call TRBD2 (6 bases). The CDR3 runs 13 residues. V was cut by 5 bases and J by 4 bases, with 10 bases left in between. The germline CDR1 and CDR2 sequences are LGHDT and YNNKEL (reference sequence). CDR3 sequence: CASSSWGADTQYF. CDR3 DNA sequence: TGTGCCAGCAGCTCCTGGGGGGCAGATACGCAGTATTTT.

The chain is built from TRBV2 and TRBJ1-1; D ambiguous. The germline V gene encodes CDR1 SNHLY and CDR2 FYNNEI. Trimming took off 6 bases at V and 4 bases at J, with 21 bases between the two ends. This CDR3 comprises 16 residues. CDR3 amino acids: CASRYLQGRAGTEAFF. The DNA for the CDR3 is TGTGCCAGCAGATACTTACAAGGGCGGGCGGGCACTGAAGCTTTCTTT. Combining the CDR3 with reference TRBV2 and TRBJ1-1 gives the whole variable domain EPEVTQTPSHQVTQMGQEVILRCVPISNHLYFYWYRQILGQKVEFLVSFYNNEISEKSEIFDDQFSVERPDGSNFTLKIRSTKLEDSAMYFCASRYLQGRAGTEAFFGQGTRLTVV.

This chain connects TRBV11-2 to TRBJ1-2; TRBD1 might be the D (6 bases). Germline-derived CDR1 and CDR2 are SGHAT and FQNNGV. The CDR3 is 14 amino acids. The V and J ends lost 6 bases and 0 bases respectively, with 11 bases between them. The CDR3 region is CASSEQGSNYGYTF. The CDR3 DNA reads TGTGCCAGCAGTGAGCAGGGGTCTAACTATGGCTACACCTTC.